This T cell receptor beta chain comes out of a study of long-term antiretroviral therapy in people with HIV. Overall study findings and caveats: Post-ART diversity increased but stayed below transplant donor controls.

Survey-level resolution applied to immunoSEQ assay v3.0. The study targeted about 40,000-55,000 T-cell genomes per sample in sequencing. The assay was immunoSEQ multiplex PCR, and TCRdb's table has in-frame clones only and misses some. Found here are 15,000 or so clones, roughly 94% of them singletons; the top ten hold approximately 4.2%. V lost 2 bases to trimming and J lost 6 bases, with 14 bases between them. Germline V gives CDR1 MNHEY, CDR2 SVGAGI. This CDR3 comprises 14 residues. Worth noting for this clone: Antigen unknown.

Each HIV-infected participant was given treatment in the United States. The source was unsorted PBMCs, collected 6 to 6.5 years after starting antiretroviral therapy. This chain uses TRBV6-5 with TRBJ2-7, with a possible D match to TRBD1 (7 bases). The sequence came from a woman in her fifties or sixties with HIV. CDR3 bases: TGTGCCAGCAGTTACGCTACCCAGGGGGGCGAGCAGTACTTC. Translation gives CASSYATQGGEQYF.